Below, 13 T cell receptor beta chains from the same sample are listed, as sequenced in a study of regulatory T cells in long-lasting Graves disease. The time point here: persistent/refractory GD, antithyroid drugs over 5 years with positive TRAb. The authors made the TCR library using RNA they extracted from PBMCs. According to the study, TCR beta libraries were built with iRepertoire HTBI primers and CDR3-region Arm-PCR. TCRdb reprocessed the multiplex PCR reads via MiXCR and lists one record per CDR3 protein. The table shows around 450,000 distinct CDR3 sequences, with roughly a fifth occurring only once. This specimen consisted of peripheral blood mononuclear cells (PBMCs), obtained when the disease was refractory, from a patient treated with antithyroid drugs. The receptors were gathered from a female donor with Graves disease.

The rearrangement links TRBV7-9 to TRBJ1-6; D unclear. CDR1 is SEHNR and CDR2 is FQNEAQ in the germline V gene (reference sequence). The CDR3 spans 14 residues. V was cut by 7 bases and J by 6 bases, with 13 bases left in between. The DNA for the CDR3 is TGTGCCAGCACTCAACCGGACGTTAATTCACCCCTCCACTTT. Encoded protein: CASTQPDVNSPLHF.

Here the CDR3 reads CASSQQGGPQHF. CDR3 nucleotide sequence: TGTGCCAGCAGCCAACAGGGAGGTCCCCAGCATTTT. The rearrangement uses TRBV5-6 and TRBJ1-5, with TRBD1 as a possible D gene (6 bases). V shed 4 bases and J shed 10 bases, with 12 bases lying between them. This CDR3 contains 12 residues. The germline gives CDR1 SGHDT, CDR2 YYEEEE.

This chain's CDR3 is CASSVSGDRETQYF. The CDR3 coding sequence is TGTGCCAGCAGTGTCAGCGGGGACAGAGAGACCCAGTACTTC. This chain uses TRBV28 with TRBJ2-5; D assignment may be TRBD1 or TRBD2 (7 bases each). This CDR3 comprises 14 residues. V lost 5 bases, J lost 4 bases, and 14 bases lay in between. Germline V CDR1 and CDR2: MDHEN, SYDVKM.

As concerns this clonotype: Just one base apart from a much larger clone, this may be a read error. The chain recombines TRBV6-2 or TRBV6-3 with TRBJ2-2; maybe TRBD2 (5 bases). Germline loops: CDR1 MNHEY, CDR2 SVGEGT. CDR3 length: 13 residues. This CDR3 is CAGSYRLSWELFF. The CDR3 DNA is TGTGCCGGCAGTTACCGACTATCGTGGGAGCTGTTTTTT.

At least ten counts were recorded for this clonotype. This rearrangement joins TRBV27 to TRBJ1-5; tentatively, D is TRBD1 (5 bases). This CDR3 comprises 16 residues. CDR1 and CDR2 (germline): MNHEY, SMNVEV (reference sequence). Trimming removed 2 bases from V and 2 bases from J, with 13 bases in between. CDR3 bases: TGTGCCAGCAGTTTAAACAGGTACCCTGGCAATCAGCCCCAGCATTTT. The encoded protein is CASSLNRYPGNQPQHF.

This clonotype has ten or more counts. The chain couples TRBV24-1 to TRBJ2-5; D is possibly TRBD1 (6 bases). Per germline, CDR1 KGHDR and CDR2 SFDVKD. Trimming removed 3 bases from V and 2 bases from J, with 18 bases in between. The CDR3 contains 17 residues. This chain's CDR3 is CATSDPSAGRGQETQYF. The CDR3 region has the DNA TGTGCCACCAGTGATCCCAGCGCGGGCAGGGGACAAGAGACCCAGTACTTC.

This chain links TRBV20-1 with TRBJ2-7; the D call may be TRBD1 or TRBD2 (5 bases each). The CDR3 runs to 14 residues. Trimming pared 5 bases from V and 0 bases from J, leaving 14 bases between. Germline V CDR1 and CDR2: DFQATT, SNEGSKA (reference sequence). The CDR3: CSAARDQVSYEQYF. CDR3 DNA sequence: TGCAGTGCTGCCCGGGACCAAGTCTCCTACGAGCAGTACTTC.

At least ten counts were recorded for this clonotype. The chain recombines TRBV30 with TRBJ2-5; no clear D gene. The germline gives CDR1 GTSNPN, CDR2 SVGIG (reference sequence). Trimming removed 0 bases from V and 5 bases from J, with 4 bases in between. The CDR3 length is 11 residues. The CDR3 nucleotides are TGTGCCTGGAGTGTGGGGGAGACCCAGTACTTC. Protein sequence: CAWSVGETQYF. Filled out from reference TRBV30 and TRBJ2-5, the complete variable domain reads SQTIHQWPATLVQPVGSPLSLECTVEGTSNPNLYWYRQAAGRGLQLLFYSVGIGQISSEVPQNLSASRPQDRQFILSSKKLLLSDSGFYLCAWSVGETQYFGPGTRLLVL.

There are many counts of this clonotype. V usage is TRBV20-1 and J usage is TRBJ2-7; D is unclear. Trimming removed 3 bases from V and 6 bases from J, with 12 bases in between. CDR3 length: 12 residues. CDR1 and CDR2 (germline): DFQATT, SNEGSKA (reference sequence). The CDR3 region is CSASSDPREQYF. Here the CDR3 DNA reads TGCAGTGCTAGTTCCGACCCTCGCGAGCAGTACTTC.

V usage is TRBV6-4 and J usage is TRBJ1-1, with a possible D match to TRBD1 (6 bases). The CDR3 sequence is 13 residues long. Trimming pared 5 bases from V and 6 bases from J, leaving 13 bases between. Germline-derived CDR1 and CDR2 are MRHNA and SNTAGT. In nucleotides, the CDR3 is TGTGCCAGCAGTCCCGAAGGGGGACCTGAAGCTTTCTTT. This encodes CASSPEGGPEAFF.

This clonotype was seen at least ten times. This sequence joins TRBV5-6 and TRBJ2-7; 8 bases are shared with TRBD2. J lost 5 bases, V lost 7 bases, and 5 bases had no gene match. Germline V gives CDR1 SGHDT, CDR2 YYEEEE. The CDR3 is 12 amino acids. The CDR3 DNA reads as TGTGCCAGCGCTGCGGGGGGCCACGAGCAGTACTTC. Translation gives CASAAGGHEQYF.

This clonotype appeared many times. The rearrangement links TRBV11-2 to TRBJ1-1; 9 positions agree with TRBD1. Germline CDR1 and CDR2: SGHAT and FQNNGV. The V segment lost 5 bases and the J segment 4 bases; nucleotides outside the gene matches: 5. The CDR3 extends over 14 amino acids. The CDR3 spells CASSPRDRVTEAFF. The CDR3 region has the DNA TGTGCCAGCAGCCCTAGGGACAGGGTCACTGAAGCTTTCTTT. Full variable domain (remainder filled in from reference TRBV11-2 and TRBJ1-1): EAGVAQSPRYKIIEKRQSVAFWCNPISGHATLYWYQQILGQGPKLLIQFQNNGVVDDSQLPKDRFSAERLKGVDSTLKIQPAKLEDSAVYLCASSPRDRVTEAFFGQGTRLTVV.

The chain employs TRBV29-1 and TRBJ1-4; unclear D gene. Trimming removed 2 bases from V and 8 bases from J, with 12 bases in between. This CDR3 has 13 residues. Germline CDR1 and CDR2: SQVTM and ANQGSEA. CDR3 bases: TGCAGCGTTGAAATGGGGAGTAACGAAAAACTGTTTTTT. It encodes CSVEMGSNEKLFF.